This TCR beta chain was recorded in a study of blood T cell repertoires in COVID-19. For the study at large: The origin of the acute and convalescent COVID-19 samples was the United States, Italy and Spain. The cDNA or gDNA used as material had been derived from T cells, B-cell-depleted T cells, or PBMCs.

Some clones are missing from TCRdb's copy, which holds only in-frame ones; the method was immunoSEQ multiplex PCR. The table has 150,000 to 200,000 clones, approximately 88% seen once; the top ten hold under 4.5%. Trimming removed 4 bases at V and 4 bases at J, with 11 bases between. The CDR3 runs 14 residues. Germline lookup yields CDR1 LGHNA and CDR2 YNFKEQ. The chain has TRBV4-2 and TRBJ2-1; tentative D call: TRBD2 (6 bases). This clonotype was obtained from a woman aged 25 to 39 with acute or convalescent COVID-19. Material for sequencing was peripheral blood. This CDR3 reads CASSPGLEYNEQFF. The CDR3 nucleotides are TGTGCCAGCAGCCCGGGACTGGAATACAATGAGCAGTTCTTC.